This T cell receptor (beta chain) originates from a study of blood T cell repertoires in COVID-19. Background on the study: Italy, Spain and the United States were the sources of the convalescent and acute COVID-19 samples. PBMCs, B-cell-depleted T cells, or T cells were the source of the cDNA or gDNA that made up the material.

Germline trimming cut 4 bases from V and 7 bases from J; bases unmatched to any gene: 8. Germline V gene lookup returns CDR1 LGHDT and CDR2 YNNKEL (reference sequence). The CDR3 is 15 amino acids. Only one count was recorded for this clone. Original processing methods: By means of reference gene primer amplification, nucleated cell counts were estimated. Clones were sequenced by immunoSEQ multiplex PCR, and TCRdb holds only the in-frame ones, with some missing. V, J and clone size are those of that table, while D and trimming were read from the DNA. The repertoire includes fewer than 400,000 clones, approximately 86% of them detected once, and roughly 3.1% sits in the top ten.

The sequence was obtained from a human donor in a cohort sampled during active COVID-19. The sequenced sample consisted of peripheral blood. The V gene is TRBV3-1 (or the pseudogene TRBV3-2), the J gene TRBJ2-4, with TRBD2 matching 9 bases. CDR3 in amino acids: CASSRDTSGSNIQYF. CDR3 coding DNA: TGTGCCAGCAGCCGGGACACTAGCGGGTCGAACATTCAGTACTTC.